This T cell receptor beta chain originates from a study of human T cells and chemical hapten exposure. Study context: An approximately 2 cm by approximately 2 cm inner upper arm patch received 2% DPC for sensitization.

CDR1 and CDR2 from the germline V gene are SNHLY and FYNNEI. V dropped 6 bases and J dropped 3; count of bases not matched to a gene: 4. The CDR3 covers 14 residues. Overall study results and limits: Alopecia in the donors means their immune response may deviate from healthy people's. No change in TCRs above 1 in 1000 frequency was produced by DPC sensitization.

Time point defined: pre-sensitization, week 0. Sample treatment: therapeutic diphenylcyclopropenone sensitization with weekly scalp DPC. The library tagged individual cDNA molecules with unique molecular identifiers. One entry per CDR3 protein results from TCRdb running MiXCR on the RACE reads. The sample consists of 150,000 to 200,000 distinct CDR3 sequences, nearly 30% of them appearing once. Comment on this clonotype: Its target is not known.

The source was whole blood, collected in connection with sensitization to the hapten diphenylcyclopropenone (DPC). The V and J genes are TRBV2 and TRBJ1-5, with TRBD1 matching over 8 bases. This sequence was found in a woman aged 25 to 45 with alopecia areata. Some clones in this sample may be carry-over from other donors' samples. Written as DNA, the CDR3 is TGTGCCAGCAGCAGGACAGGGCACAATCAGCCCCAGCATTTT. Translation: CASSRTGHNQPQHF.